This T cell receptor beta chain stems from a study of post-analysis software for immune sequencing data. Overall study context: Relapsing-remitting, secondary progressive and progressive-relapsing forms made up the multiple sclerosis disease courses.

Germline-derived CDR1 and CDR2 are PRHDT and FYEKMQ (reference sequence). CDR3 length equals 14 residues. Remarks on this clonotype: Its antigen is not known.

The study's findings and limits: About 5 TRBV segments (TRBV5-6, TRBV5-1 and TRBV20-1 among them) occurred more frequently in patients than in controls. A significant reduction in normalized Chao1 diversity was observed in multiple sclerosis patients versus controls. When the samples were clustered directly with F measure, those that had been prepared in the same batch showed strong co-clustering.

The TCR beta cDNA libraries carried unique molecular identifiers. T cells numbering roughly 1 to 10 million yielded approximately 500,000 cDNA molecules. TCRdb itself ran the PCR reads through MiXCR, one entry per CDR3 protein. This sample has hundreds of thousands of distinct CDR3 sequences; roughly 40% occur once, and the top ten carry around 1.7%. Sample: blood. This TCR derives from a girl aged 10-17 years with multiple sclerosis. The gene calls are TRBV13 and TRBJ2-5, with 7 bases matching TRBD2. The DNA matches TRBJ2-7 better at its end, which makes the J call doubtful. Written as DNA, the CDR3 is TGTGCCAGCAGCTCAGAGGGGAGGGCCTACGAGCAGTACTTC. It yields the protein CASSSEGRAYEQYF.